The T cell receptor (beta chain) described here comes from a study of blood T cell repertoires in COVID-19. Turning to the study itself: Acute and convalescent COVID-19 samples came from the United States, Italy and Spain. PBMCs, B-cell-depleted T cells, or T cells provided the cDNA or gDNA that made up the material.

There are a few counts of this clone. The CDR3 contains 12 residues. Germline values: CDR1 LNHNV, CDR2 YYDKDF (reference sequence). With 6 bases clipped from V and 6 bases from J, the junction kept 5 bases outside the gene matches. Study processing details: Amplification from reference gene primers served as the basis for estimated nucleated cell counts. Clones were read by immunoSEQ multiplex PCR, and TCRdb kept only the in-frame ones, dropping some. D and trimming were read from the DNA, whereas the V and J calls and clone size are those reported in that table. The table lists just under 85,000 clones, under 85% of them singletons.

The chain combines TRBV15 with TRBJ2-7, with 7 bases fitting TRBD1. The receptor was derived from a woman at least 80 years old with acute or convalescent COVID-19. The sample consisted of peripheral blood. The CDR3 DNA reads as TGTGCCACCAGAGACAGGGTCGGCGAGCAGTACTTC. Its protein product is CATRDRVGEQYF.